These 22 T cell receptor beta chains were sequenced from one sample in a study of regulatory T cells in long-lasting Graves disease. Time point noted: persistent/refractory GD, antithyroid drugs over 5 years with positive TRAb. The TCR library was made from RNA that had been extracted from PBMCs in TRIzol. In building TCR beta libraries, iRepertoire HTBI primers were used together with Arm-PCR of CDR3 regions. One entry per CDR3 protein results from TCRdb running MiXCR on the multiplex PCR reads. The repertoire holds 400,000 or so distinct CDR3 sequences, about 25% seen once, with approximately 25% in the top ten. The sample consisted of peripheral blood mononuclear cells (PBMCs), taken when the disease was refractory, from a patient treated with antithyroid drugs. The source of these receptors is a female donor with Graves disease.

This clonotype was detected many times. The chain combines TRBV7-2 with TRBJ2-7, with D possibly matching TRBD2 (5 bases). Germline values: CDR1 SGHTA, CDR2 FQGNSA. The CDR3 runs 14 residues. Trimming removed 2 bases from V and 3 bases from J, with 11 bases in between. CDR3 DNA: TGTGCCAGCAGCTTACGGACTTTCCGCTACGAGCAGTACTTC. It codes for CASSLRTFRYEQYF.

CDR3 loop: CSASSTSGVPYEQYF. The CDR3 DNA is TGCAGTGCTAGCTCGACTAGCGGAGTCCCCTACGAGCAGTACTTC. This chain connects TRBV20-1 to TRBJ2-7; TRBD2 matches 9 bases. The germline V gene has CDR1 DFQATT and CDR2 SNEGSKA (reference sequence). The CDR3 totals 15 residues. The V and J ends lost 3 bases and 2 bases, in that order; junction bases with no gene match: 8.

Only a few counts were recorded for this clonotype. The CDR3 coding sequence is TGCGCCAGCAGCCGGGATAGCACCGGGGAGCTGTTTTTT. It codes for CASSRDSTGELFF. The chain employs TRBV5-1 and TRBJ2-2, with D possibly being TRBD2 (5 bases). The V end lost 4 bases, the J end lost 4 bases, and 8 bases lay between the germline ends. The germline V gene has CDR1 SGHRS and CDR2 YFSETQ. This CDR3 has 13 amino acids.

The chain has TRBV28 and TRBJ2-3; 8 positions agree with TRBD2. The V segment lost 4 bases and the J segment 3 bases; nucleotides outside the gene matches: 0. The CDR3 loop spans 13 amino acids. Germline assignment: CDR1 MDHEN and CDR2 SYDVKM. The CDR3 region has the DNA TGTGCCAGCAGTTCTAGCGGGACAGATACGCAGTATTTT. The encoded protein is CASSSSGTDTQYF.

The chain employs TRBV7-2 and TRBJ2-7; 9 bases map to TRBD1. This CDR3 is 16 amino acids long. Germline CDR1 and CDR2: SGHTA and FQGNSA. The J segment lost 2 bases and the V segment lost 2 bases, leaving 7 bases of the junction unmatched. CDR3 loop: CASSLMGQGITYEQYF. The CDR3 DNA sequence: TGTGCCAGCAGCTTAATGGGACAGGGAATTACCTACGAGCAGTACTTC.

This clonotype was counted many times. The chain links TRBV28 to TRBJ2-7; 13 bases align to TRBD2. The V and J ends lost 7 bases and 13 bases, in that order; junction bases with no gene match: 10. Germline V CDR1 and CDR2: MDHEN, SYDVKM. The CDR3 is 13 residues long. Here the CDR3 DNA reads TGTGCCAGCACCCCGACTAGCGGGAGGCCCGGCTACTTC. Protein sequence: CASTPTSGRPGYF.

This clonotype was seen repeatedly, ten times or more. The gene calls are TRBV20-1 and TRBJ2-7, with a weak D call TRBD1 (6 bases). Trimming cost V 6 bases and J 5 bases, with 11 bases left between them. The CDR3 contains 11 residues. The germline V gene has CDR1 DFQATT and CDR2 SNEGSKA (reference sequence). CDR3 region: CSASPGDEQYF. The CDR3 DNA reads as TGCAGTGCCTCCCCAGGGGACGAGCAGTACTTC.

The sample holds many counts of this clonotype. The J gene is TRBJ2-7, the V gene TRBV29-1; D is unclear. The germline V gene encodes CDR1 SQVTM and CDR2 ANQGSEA. V lost 2 bases and J lost 2, with 7 bases in between. The CDR3 extends over 12 amino acids. For the CDR3, the DNA is TGCAGCGTTGAATCGCGGACCTACGAGCAGTACTTC. It encodes CSVESRTYEQYF.

This clonotype showed up many times. The chain links TRBV28 to TRBJ1-2; D perhaps matches TRBD1 (5 bases). The CDR3 is 12 amino acids. The V gene's germline CDR1 is MDHEN and CDR2 SYDVKM. Trimming shortened V by 2 bases and J by 7 bases, and 8 bases separated the two germline ends. This CDR3 is CASSLNGGGYTF. As DNA, the CDR3 is TGTGCCAGCAGTTTAAACGGGGGTGGCTACACCTTC.

Many counts were recorded for this clonotype. The chain uses TRBV19 and TRBJ2-2; 11 bases map to TRBD2. The CDR3 consists of 18 residues. Trimming removed 5 bases from V and 0 bases from J; junction bases left unmatched: 8. CDR1 LNHDA and CDR2 SQIVND come from the germline V gene (reference sequence). The CDR3 sequence is CASSSRTSGPSNTGELFF. Here the CDR3 DNA reads TGTGCCAGTAGTTCCCGGACTAGCGGGCCTTCGAACACCGGGGAGCTGTTTTTT.

This clonotype was counted ten times or more. The chain carries TRBV29-1 and TRBJ1-2; the match to TRBD1 covers 7 bases. Germline V gives CDR1 SQVTM, CDR2 ANQGSEA. The CDR3 is made up of 11 amino acids. CDR3 loop: CRITGDDGYTF. For the CDR3, the DNA is TGCAGAATAACAGGGGATGATGGCTACACCTTC.

This clonotype has a count of ten or more. The chain links TRBV28 to TRBJ2-7; D not certain. The ends were cut back, 4 bases at V and 4 bases at J, with 8 bases in the middle. The CDR3 consists of 12 residues. Germline V lookup: CDR1 MDHEN, CDR2 SYDVKM. The CDR3 spells CASSWIPYEQYF. CDR3 nucleotide sequence: TGTGCCAGCAGTTGGATTCCGTACGAGCAGTACTTC.

This clonotype appeared a few times. This sequence joins TRBV5-1 and TRBJ2-3; a weak D match, TRBD1 (5 bases). Germline values: CDR1 SGHRS, CDR2 YFSETQ. This CDR3 has 14 residues. Trimming removed 0 bases at V and 3 bases at J, with 8 bases between. Here the CDR3 reads CASSLGRGTDTQYF. Written as DNA, the CDR3 is TGCGCCAGCAGCTTGGGAAGGGGTACAGATACGCAGTATTTT.

The chain recombines TRBV30 with TRBJ1-1; D not resolved. Trimming shortened V by 3 bases and J by 5 bases, and 13 bases separated the two germline ends. CDR1 and CDR2 (germline): GTSNPN, SVGIG (reference sequence). This CDR3 comprises 13 residues. CDR3 protein: CAWSDMMGTEAFF. The CDR3 coding sequence is TGTGCCTGGAGCGACATGATGGGTACTGAAGCTTTCTTT.

The J gene is TRBJ1-1, the V gene TRBV30; 7 bases are shared with TRBD1. The CDR3 sequence is 12 residues long. The germline CDR1 and CDR2 sequences are GTSNPN and SVGIG (reference sequence). V was pared by 5 bases and J by 3 bases, with 3 bases of the junction left unmatched. This CDR3 reads CAWDTGDTEAFF. CDR3 DNA: TGTGCCTGGGATACAGGGGACACTGAAGCTTTCTTT.

This clonotype was found many times. The chain uses TRBV6-2 or TRBV6-3 and TRBJ1-1; the D is unclear. CDR1 and CDR2 (germline): MNHEY, SVGEGT. The CDR3 totals 15 residues. V lost 2 bases and J 3 bases, leaving 13 bases between the germline ends. The DNA for the CDR3 is TGTGCCAGCAGTTACGAGGAGGGAAGGGACACTGAAGCTTTCTTT. Protein: CASSYEEGRDTEAFF.

The chain carries TRBV7-2 and TRBJ1-1; D not resolved. Germline CDR1 reads SGHTA; CDR2 reads FQGNSA. The CDR3 spans 15 residues. V gave up 1 base and J gave up 3 bases, with 12 bases separating them. The CDR3 loop is CASSLVEGLDTEAFF. In nucleotides, the CDR3 is TGTGCCAGCAGCTTAGTGGAAGGGTTGGACACTGAAGCTTTCTTT.

This clonotype was recorded at least ten times. The chain combines TRBV5-1 with TRBJ2-7, with a tentative D call TRBD1 (6 bases). Trimming took off 0 bases at V and 5 bases at J, with 15 bases between the two ends. The CDR3 spans 15 residues. CDR1 and CDR2 from the germline V gene are SGHRS and YFSETQ. The CDR3 DNA reads as TGCGCCAGCAGCTTGGAGGACAGCTCCCTCGACGAGCAGTACTTC. It yields the protein CASSLEDSSLDEQYF. The entire variable domain, with the rest obtained from reference TRBV5-1 and TRBJ2-7, is as follows: KAGVTQTPRYLIKTRGQQVTLSCSPISGHRSVSWYQQTPGQGLQFLFEYFSETQRNKGNFPGRFSGRQFSNSRSEMNVSTLELGDSALYLCASSLEDSSLDEQYFGPGTRLTVT.

The chain uses TRBV2 and TRBJ2-3; D is tentatively TRBD1 or TRBD2 (5 bases each). Germline assignment: CDR1 SNHLY and CDR2 FYNNEI. The CDR3 extends over 13 amino acids. Trimming removed 8 bases from V and 6 bases from J, with 15 bases in between. The CDR3 here is CASSLAGDDTQYF. The CDR3, as DNA: TGTGCCAGCTCCCTCGCTGGGGACGATACGCAGTATTTT.

This sequence joins TRBV20-1 and TRBJ2-2; TRBD2 agrees at 11 bases. The CDR3 extends over 15 amino acids. In germline, CDR1 is DFQATT, CDR2 SNEGSKA (reference sequence). V shed 5 bases, J shed 4 bases, and the junction held 6 bases outside the gene matches. The CDR3: CSAFLAGGSTGELFF. CDR3 nucleotide sequence: TGCAGTGCTTTCCTAGCGGGAGGATCCACCGGGGAGCTGTTTTTT.

This sequence joins TRBV6-1 and TRBJ1-5; D gene unclear. V was cut by 1 base and J by 4 bases, with 11 bases left in between. Germline CDR1 MNHNS, CDR2 SASEGT. The CDR3 is 15 residues long. The CDR3 loop is CASSEGGSRNQPQHF. CDR3 DNA: TGTGCCAGCAGTGAAGGGGGTAGTCGGAATCAGCCCCAGCATTTT.

This clonotype was seen more than once but under ten times. The J gene is TRBJ2-7, the V gene TRBV19; D call uncertain. Trimming pared 6 bases from V and 6 bases from J, leaving 15 bases between. CDR1 is LNHDA, CDR2 SQIVND, per germline (reference sequence). The CDR3 contains 13 residues. CDR3 nucleotide sequence: TGTGCCAGTAGCTTAGCAGTGGGAACCGAGCAGTACTTC. This sequence encodes CASSLAVGTEQYF.